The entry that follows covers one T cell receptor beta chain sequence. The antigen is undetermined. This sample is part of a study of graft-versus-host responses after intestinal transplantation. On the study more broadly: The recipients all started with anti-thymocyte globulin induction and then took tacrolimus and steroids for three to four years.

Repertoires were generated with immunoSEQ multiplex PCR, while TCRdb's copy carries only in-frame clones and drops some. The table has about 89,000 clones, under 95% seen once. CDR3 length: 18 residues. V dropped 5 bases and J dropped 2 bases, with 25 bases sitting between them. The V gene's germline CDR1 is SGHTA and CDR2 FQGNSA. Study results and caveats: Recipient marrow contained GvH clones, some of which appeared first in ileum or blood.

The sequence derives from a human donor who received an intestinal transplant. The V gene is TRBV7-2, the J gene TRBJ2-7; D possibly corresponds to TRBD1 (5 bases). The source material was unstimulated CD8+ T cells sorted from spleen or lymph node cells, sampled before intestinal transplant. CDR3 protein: CASSPRAMDNHSTYEQYF. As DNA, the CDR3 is TGTGCCAGCAGCCCTCGGGCGATGGACAACCATTCAACCTACGAGCAGTACTTC.